This TCR beta chain was observed in a study of blood T cells in healthy people across ages. Primers used in a second PCR of roughly 7 to 12 cycles were a sample-barcoded 5' primer and a J-beta primer mix. A template-switch adaptor containing 12 random nucleotides labeled each cDNA molecule. MiXCR, run by TCRdb on the 5' RACE reads, gives a single entry per CDR3 protein. This sample has 750,000 to 850,000 distinct CDR3 sequences; around 25% occur once, and the top ten carry approximately 3.7%. There are 13 residues in the CDR3. The V end lost 1 base, the J end lost 4 bases, and 10 bases lay between the germline ends. Germline CDR1 and CDR2: SQVTM and ANQGSEA. These data are also associated with another study on T cells of mothers and their children. That investigation notes: The second PCR's M1S primer added sample barcodes and 2-4 random nucleotides.

The sequenced sample was blood. V is TRBV29-1 and J is TRBJ1-1; D may be TRBD1 (5 bases). The TCR sequence derives from a boy aged 5-17 years in good health. In DNA form, the CDR3 reads TGCAGCGTTGAAGGGGGGGGAAGCACTGAAGCTTTCTTT. It codes for CSVEGGGSTEAFF.